These 30 T cell receptor beta chains share one sample of origin, sequenced in a study of blood T cell repertoires in COVID-19 (dated by TCRdb to the early 2020s). The library was obtained by the immunoSEQ multiplex PCR assay. Imported from immuneACCESS, the table was reduced by TCRdb to in-frame sequences with V and J called. These copies leave out some clones; in studies compared against another copy, an unresolved V gene accounts for under half, and the cause of the remainder is not known. Within this sample are 350,000 to 450,000 clones, with roughly 89% of them counted one time only. Of the sample, about 1.8% falls within the top ten clones. The source material was PBMCs or T cells enriched from blood (not recorded which). The receptors were gathered from a woman aged 25 to 39 who had recovered from COVID-19.

This clone occurred a few times. The chain carries TRBV27 and TRBJ1-2; 7 bases agree with TRBD1. The CDR3 sequence is 15 residues long. Unmatched junction bases numbered 8, after V lost 5 bases and J lost 2 bases. Germline CDR1 reads MNHEY; CDR2 reads SMNVEV (reference sequence). CDR3 nucleotides: TGTGCCAGCAGTACCCGACAGGGCGAGAACTATGGCTACACCTTC. Encoded protein: CASSTRQGENYGYTF.

This sequence joins TRBV4-1 and TRBJ2-7; no definite D call. From germline, CDR1 is MGHRA and CDR2 YSYEKL. The V gene lost 0 bases and the J gene lost 4 bases, with 13 bases spanning the gap. The CDR3 has 15 residues. As DNA, the CDR3 is TGCGCCAGCAGCCAAGAAATAATCCCTCCGTACGAGCAGTACTTC. As protein: CASSQEIIPPYEQYF.

The chain joins TRBV7-2 to TRBJ1-5; weak D call: TRBD1 (5 bases). Trimming removed 5 bases from V and 5 bases from J, with 10 bases in between. This CDR3 is built from 13 residues. Germline CDR1 SGHTA, CDR2 FQGNSA. CDR3 nucleotide sequence: TGTGCCAGCAGCCGTTCGGGGGATCAGCCCCAGCATTTT. It codes for CASSRSGDQPQHF.

The CDR3 region is CAIRFEGAYKSEQYF. CDR3 nucleotides: TGTGCCATCAGGTTTGAAGGGGCGTATAAGTCCGAGCAGTACTTC. The V gene is TRBV10-3, the J gene TRBJ2-7, with a possible D match to TRBD1 (5 bases). CDR1 is ENHRY, CDR2 SYGVKD, per germline. V was trimmed by 6 bases and J by 6 bases, leaving 21 bases between them. This CDR3 has 15 residues.

This chain links TRBV5-8 with TRBJ2-5, with 7 positions matching TRBD1. Germline V gene lookup returns CDR1 SGHTS and CDR2 YDEGEE. The V gene end was trimmed by 4 bases and the J gene end by 5 bases; junction bases not matched to a gene: 5. The CDR3 has 13 amino acids. The CDR3 loop reads CASSDARGETQYF. CDR3 in DNA: TGTGCCAGCAGCGACGCCAGGGGGGAGACCCAGTACTTC.

The chain carries TRBV3-1 (or the pseudogene TRBV3-2) and TRBJ1-1; no clear D gene. Trimming pared 0 bases from V and 10 bases from J, leaving 6 bases between. CDR1 is LGHDT and CDR2 is YNNKEL in the germline V gene (reference sequence). This CDR3 spans 11 amino acids. CDR3 in amino acids: CASSQETGAFF. CDR3 sequence (DNA): TGTGCCAGCAGCCAAGAGACGGGAGCTTTCTTT.

This chain connects TRBV27 to TRBJ1-4; TRBD1 is a possible D gene (5 bases). CDR3 size: 19 residues. Trimming removed 2 bases from V and 1 base from J, with 20 bases in between. The V gene's germline CDR1 is MNHEY and CDR2 SMNVEV (reference sequence). The CDR3 here is CASSLGEPTELGTNEKLFF. The CDR3 nucleotides read TGTGCCAGCAGTTTAGGAGAACCGACAGAGCTCGGAACTAATGAAAAACTGTTTTTT.

The gene calls are TRBV10-2 and TRBJ1-5, with D possibly matching TRBD1 (6 bases). Trimming pared 7 bases from V and 4 bases from J, leaving 20 bases between. Per germline, CDR1 WSHSY and CDR2 SAAADI. The CDR3 sequence is 16 residues long. The CDR3 DNA follows: TGCGCCAGCATGGAACAGGTCGGGGGGCAGAATCAGCCCCAGCATTTT. It encodes CASMEQVGGQNQPQHF.

The chain couples TRBV7-2 to TRBJ2-2; 8 bases are a match to TRBD2. Looked up from germline, CDR1 is SGHTA and CDR2 is FQGNSA. CDR3 length: 17 residues. After removal of 1 base from V and 1 base from J, the junction contained 5 bases not matched to a gene. The CDR3 DNA reads as TGTGCCAGCAGCTTAGTTCCAGCGGGGGTGAACACCGGGGAGCTGTTTTTT. Its translation is CASSLVPAGVNTGELFF.

The chain has TRBV5-4 and TRBJ2-1; maybe TRBD2 (6 bases). The CDR3 sequence is 15 residues long. The V gene lost 0 bases and the J gene lost 8 bases, with 15 bases spanning the gap. The germline V gene encodes CDR1 SGHNT and CDR2 YYREEE (reference sequence). The CDR3 loop reads CASSLDPGARDEQFF. The CDR3 DNA reads as TGTGCCAGCAGCTTGGATCCGGGAGCTAGGGATGAGCAGTTCTTC.

The chain couples TRBV3-1 (or the pseudogene TRBV3-2) to TRBJ2-3; 8 bases agree with TRBD2. The CDR3 length is 17 residues. The ends lost 1 base at V and 0 bases at J; junction bases unmatched: 6. CDR1 and CDR2 (germline): LGHDT, YNNKEL (reference sequence). This CDR3 reads CASSQVLADSSTDTQYF. The CDR3 coding sequence is TGTGCCAGCAGCCAAGTACTAGCGGACTCTAGCACAGATACGCAGTATTTT.

The V gene is TRBV30, the J gene TRBJ1-1, with TRBD1 identical over 10 bases. This CDR3 has 14 amino acids. V lost 2 bases to trimming and J lost 8 bases; unmatched junction nucleotides: 8. CDR1 GTSNPN and CDR2 SVGIG come from the germline V gene (reference sequence). Here the CDR3 DNA reads TGTGCCTGGAGTTGGACGGGACAGGGGTTAGAAGCTTTCTTT. It encodes CAWSWTGQGLEAFF.

The chain links TRBV11-2 to TRBJ2-1; 9 bases align to TRBD1. This CDR3 contains 16 residues. Germline-derived CDR1 and CDR2 are SGHAT and FQNNGV. V shed 4 bases and J 1 base; nucleotides not matched to a gene: 5. The CDR3 DNA reads TGTGCCAGCAGCTCTTACAGGGGGCGGTCCTACAATGAGCAGTTCTTC. Its translation: CASSSYRGRSYNEQFF. The variable domain in full, with the rest retrieved from reference TRBV11-2 and TRBJ2-1, is EAGVAQSPRYKIIEKRQSVAFWCNPISGHATLYWYQQILGQGPKLLIQFQNNGVVDDSQLPKDRFSAERLKGVDSTLKIQPAKLEDSAVYLCASSSYRGRSYNEQFFGPGTRLTVL.

The V call is TRBV5-1, the J call TRBJ1-3; 7 positions agree with TRBD1. The CDR3 extends over 14 amino acids. Trimming at V came to 0 bases and at J to 7 bases, leaving 4 bases not matched to a gene. The germline V gene encodes CDR1 SGHRS and CDR2 YFSETQ. The chain's CDR3 is CASSLDRGWNTIYF. The CDR3 DNA is TGCGCCAGCAGCTTGGACAGGGGATGGAACACCATATATTTT.

The chain is built from TRBV19 and TRBJ2-5; 10 nucleotides agree with TRBD2. CDR3 length equals 16 residues. J lost 4 bases, V lost 3 bases, and 8 bases had no gene match. Germline V gives CDR1 LNHDA, CDR2 SQIVND (reference sequence). CDR3 sequence reads: CASSIASSGRLETQYF. The CDR3 nucleotides read TGTGCCAGTAGTATTGCGTCTAGCGGGAGACTAGAGACCCAGTACTTC.

V usage is TRBV5-4 and J usage is TRBJ1-6, with a possible D match to TRBD1 (5 bases). Per germline, CDR1 SGHNT and CDR2 YYREEE (reference sequence). There are 15 residues in the CDR3. V dropped 3 bases and J dropped 9 bases, with 16 bases sitting between them. CDR3 sequence: CASSWGVEESSPLHF. The CDR3 region has the DNA TGTGCCAGCAGCTGGGGGGTCGAGGAGAGTTCACCCCTCCACTTT.

This chain joins TRBV2 and TRBJ1-5; the D gene is possibly TRBD1 (6 bases). V was cut by 6 bases and J by 4 bases, with 13 bases left in between. Germline CDR1 reads SNHLY; CDR2 reads FYNNEI. The CDR3 is made up of 14 amino acids. DNA for the CDR3: TGTGCCAGCAGGGCTTCACAGGGAAATCAGCCCCAGCATTTT. Residues: CASRASQGNQPQHF.

The rearrangement uses TRBV12-3 or TRBV12-4 and TRBJ1-2; the match to TRBD1 covers 7 bases. CDR3 length: 13 residues. With V trimmed by 7 bases and J by 3 bases, 5 bases remained unmatched. Written as DNA, the CDR3 is TGTGCCAGCACTAAGACAGGGCACTATGGCTACACCTTC. It translates to CASTKTGHYGYTF.

The rearrangement joins TRBV5-1 to TRBJ2-2; D ambiguous. The germline V and J ends were trimmed by 1 base and 6 bases, with 4 bases remaining between them. This CDR3 contains 12 residues. Germline V gene data show CDR1 as SGHRS and CDR2 as YFSETQ. The CDR3 loop reads CASSLQAGELFF. The CDR3 DNA follows: TGCGCCAGCAGCTTGCAGGCCGGGGAGCTGTTTTTT.

This clone was detected once. The CDR3 coding sequence is TGTGCCAGCAGCTTAGAGGGGGGACGTAAAGAGACCCAGTACTTC. This encodes CASSLEGGRKETQYF. This rearrangement joins TRBV11-3 to TRBJ2-5; D is perhaps TRBD2 (6 bases). This CDR3 spans 15 amino acids. The V gene's germline CDR1 is SGHNT and CDR2 YENEEA. Trimming left V 0 bases short and J 3 bases short, with 11 bases between. Complete variable domain (other parts from reference TRBV11-3 and TRBJ2-5): EAGVVQSPRYKIIEKKQPVAFWCNPISGHNTLYWYLQNLGQGPELLIRYENEEAVDDSQLPKDRFSAERLKGVDSTLKIQPAELGDSAVYLCASSLEGGRKETQYFGPGTRLLVL.

The chain uses TRBV28 and TRBJ2-7; possibly TRBD1 for D (6 bases). The germline V gene has CDR1 MDHEN and CDR2 SYDVKM. Trimming removed 10 bases from V and 4 bases from J, with 23 bases in between. The CDR3 loop spans 15 amino acids. CDR3 loop: CANFPPGHLLYEQYF. The CDR3 DNA reads TGTGCCAACTTTCCACCGGGACACCTATTGTACGAGCAGTACTTC.

This rearrangement joins TRBV19 to TRBJ1-5, with unresolved D. Between the trimmed V and J ends, which lost 7 bases and 7 bases, there was a span of 23 bases. The CDR3 sequence is 16 residues long. Germline CDR1 is LNHDA and CDR2 is SQIVND (reference sequence). CDR3 DNA: TGTGCCAGTACCCTGGCGAGCCTGAACTTGGGCCAGCCCCAGCATTTT. Translation gives CASTLASLNLGQPQHF. Full variable domain (rest looked up from reference TRBV19 and TRBJ1-5): DGGITQSPKYLFRKEGQNVTLSCEQNLNHDAMYWYRQDPGQGLRLIYYSQIVNDFQKGDIAEGYSVSREKKESFPLTVTSAQKNPTAFYLCASTLASLNLGQPQHFGDGTRLSIL.

A remark on this clone: Other nucleotide sequences from this sample produce the same CDR3. The J gene is TRBJ1-1, the V gene TRBV6-5, with D unclear. This CDR3 has 15 residues. The germline CDR1 and CDR2 sequences are MNHEY and SVGAGI. The germline V and J ends were trimmed by 2 bases and 0 bases, with 10 bases remaining between them. CDR3 sequence reads: CASSYGSGLNTEAFF. In DNA, the CDR3 is TGTGCCAGCAGTTACGGGAGTGGGCTGAACACTGAAGCTTTCTTT.

This sequence joins TRBV9 and TRBJ1-6; tentatively, D is TRBD1 (5 bases). V dropped 6 bases and J dropped 7 bases, with 23 bases sitting between them. This CDR3 has 17 residues. CDR1 and CDR2 (germline): SGDLS, YYNGEE. CDR3 amino acids: CASTMGPIQGKNSPLHF. In DNA form, the CDR3 reads TGTGCCAGCACCATGGGCCCCATTCAGGGAAAGAATTCACCCCTCCACTTT.

The chain has TRBV5-1 and TRBJ1-1; 8 bases are shared with TRBD1. The V segment lost 3 bases and the J segment 7 bases; nucleotides outside the gene matches: 5. The CDR3 loop spans 13 amino acids. The germline gives CDR1 SGHRS, CDR2 YFSETQ. The CDR3 spells CASSSQGASEAFF. DNA of the CDR3: TGCGCCAGCAGCTCGCAGGGGGCTAGTGAAGCTTTCTTT.

This clone was recorded only once. This chain joins TRBV7-2 and TRBJ2-1; 8 nucleotides agree with TRBD1. V trimming: 1 base; J trimming: 7 bases; junction bases outside the gene matches: 3. Germline CDR1 reads SGHTA; CDR2 reads FQGNSA. This CDR3 contains 14 residues. The CDR3 is CASSLGTGLNEQFF. The CDR3 DNA reads as TGTGCCAGCAGCTTAGGGACAGGGCTAAATGAGCAGTTCTTC.

The chain combines TRBV12-2 with TRBJ2-7; the D call of TRBD1 is as the table states it, not checked on the DNA. TRBV12-2 constitutes a pseudogene. This CDR3 has 17 amino acids. The CDR3: CASRLAEGGPPRYEQYF. CDR3 nucleotides: TGTGCAAGTCGCTTAGCTGAAGGGGGCCCCCCGCGCTACGAGCAGTACTTC.

V gene TRBV6-5 combines with J gene TRBJ2-7; no clear D gene. With 2 bases removed from V and 6 bases from J, the gap between germline ends came to 11 bases. The germline CDR1 and CDR2 sequences are MNHEY and SVGAGI. The CDR3 runs to 13 residues. CDR3 sequence: CASSYGSRGEQYF. DNA for the CDR3: TGTGCCAGCAGTTACGGTAGTCGCGGCGAGCAGTACTTC.

This clone was detected only once. The chain couples TRBV27 to TRBJ1-3; possibly TRBD1 for D (6 bases). CDR1 and CDR2 from the germline V gene are MNHEY and SMNVEV (reference sequence). The V end lost 5 bases, the J end lost 1 base, and 15 bases lay between the germline ends. The CDR3 loop spans 16 amino acids. CDR3: CASSTGGRGSGNTIYF. The CDR3 DNA reads TGTGCCAGCAGTACGGGGGGGAGGGGGTCTGGAAACACCATATATTTT.

J is TRBJ1-1 and V is TRBV4-1; tentatively, D is TRBD1 (6 bases). CDR1 and CDR2 from the germline V gene are MGHRA and YSYEKL. V was clipped by 4 bases and J by 4 bases, with 13 bases between them. This CDR3 has 14 amino acids. In nucleotides, the CDR3 is TGCGCCAGCAGCCTCCGGGACATGGGCACTGAAGCTTTCTTT. Translating it yields CASSLRDMGTEAFF.